This T cell receptor (beta chain) was sequenced in a study of post-analysis software for immune sequencing data. Across the whole study: The courses of disease that were included comprised relapsing-remitting, secondary progressive and progressive-relapsing multiple sclerosis. Study-wide results and limits: F-measure co-clustering was strong for batch-matched samples. Controls' normalized Chao1 diversity significantly exceeded that of multiple sclerosis patients.

Comment on this clonotype: Antigen: not known.

cDNA libraries of TCR beta carried unique molecular identifiers. One entry per CDR3 protein results from TCRdb running MiXCR on the PCR reads. This table has 650,000 to 850,000 distinct CDR3 sequences, approximately 50% appearing once. This TCR was recovered from a girl under 18 with multiple sclerosis. The sequencing sample was made of blood.

Written as DNA, the CDR3 is TGTGCCAGCAGCTTAGACAGCGGAGAGACCCAGTACTTC. It specifies CASSLDSGETQYF. The V and J genes are TRBV7-9 and TRBJ2-5; D might be TRBD2 (5 bases). CDR3 length: 13 amino acids. The germline V gene has CDR1 SEHNR and CDR2 FQNEAQ (reference sequence). Trimming took 1 base from V and 4 from J, leaving 7 bases between them.